The rows below give T cell receptor beta chains drawn from one sample of a study of Ad26.COV2.S vaccination and SARS-CoV-2 variants. Here immunoSEQ multiplex PCR was the method, and the copy in TCRdb shows in-frame clones only, minus some. The repertoire consists of about 680,000 clones, with roughly nine tenths occurring once and the leading ten covering around 1.4%. The specimen comprised peripheral blood, sampled in a trial of Ad26.COV2.S vaccine versus placebo. These receptor sequences come from a person between 18 and 60 years old who received the Ad26.COV2.S COVID-19 vaccine or a placebo. CDR3s include the opening cysteine and the closing phenylalanine or tryptophan. The D gene is left open where the match is weak. Only some rows state a clone size, as once, few, many or a class for expanded clones.

clone_size,d_call,j_call,v_call,cdr3_aa,cdr3_nt
-,-,TRBJ1-6,TRBV6-6,CASSPGRDNSPLHF,TGTGCCAGCAGCCCGGGGAGGGATAATTCACCCCTCCACTTT
once,-,TRBJ1-6,TRBV30,CAGNRDGPSPLHF,TGTGCCGGCAACAGGGACGGTCCTTCACCCCTCCACTTT
-,-,TRBJ1-2,TRBV12-5,CASGLETGTGRGYGYTF,TGTGCTAGTGGTTTGGAGACTGGGACCGGGCGAGGCTATGGCTACACCTTC
-,-,TRBJ2-6,TRBV30,CAWEGLGANVLTF,TGTGCCTGGGAGGGGTTGGGGGCCAACGTCCTGACTTTC
-,TRBD1,TRBJ2-5,TRBV7-2,CASSLTIEQGGSETQYF,TGTGCCAGCAGCCTAACTATCGAACAGGGGGGTAGTGAGACCCAGTACTTC
-,-,TRBJ2-7,TRBV5-8,CASSLGYEQYF,TGTGCCAGCAGCTTAGGATACGAGCAGTACTTC
-,-,TRBJ2-7,TRBV7-9,CASSLGTYEQYF,TGTGCCAGCAGCTTGGGGACCTACGAGCAGTACTTC
-,-,TRBJ2-7,TRBV4-3,CASSQDSLSSYEQYF,TGCGCCAGCAGCCAAGATTCCCTGAGCTCCTACGAGCAGTACTTC
-,TRBD1,TRBJ2-1,TRBV5-1,CASSLEGDRGYDEQFF,TGCGCCAGCAGCTTGGAAGGGGACAGGGGCTATGATGAGCAGTTCTTC
-,-,TRBJ2-2,TRBV7-2,CASSRTMTGELFF,TGTGCCAGCAGCCGGACCATGACCGGGGAGCTGTTTTTT
-,-,TRBJ1-5,TRBV5-6,CASTKWGAGEGQPQHF,TGTGCCAGCACCAAATGGGGGGCAGGGGAGGGTCAGCCCCAGCATTTT
-,TRBD1,TRBJ1-4,TRBV5-1,CASSLSTGINEKLFF,TGCGCCAGCAGCTTGTCGACAGGGATTAATGAAAAACTGTTTTTT
-,TRBD1,TRBJ2-5,TRBV10-3,CAISDGTGAGETQYF,TGTGCCATCAGTGACGGGACAGGGGCCGGAGAGACCCAGTACTTC
-,TRBD2,TRBJ2-1,TRBV3-1/TRBV3-2,CASSQDLAGGPLNEQFF,TGTGCCAGCAGCCAAGATCTAGCGGGAGGGCCCCTCAATGAGCAGTTCTTC
-,TRBD1,TRBJ1-3,TRBV10-3,CAISEQGGQNTIYF,TGTGCCATCAGTGAGCAGGGGGGTCAGAACACCATATATTTT
many,-,TRBJ2-3,TRBV5-4,CASSPTGFDTQYF,TGTGCCAGCAGCCCCACAGGGTTCGATACGCAGTATTTT
once,-,TRBJ2-3,TRBV11-3,CASSIREDTQYF,TGTGCCAGCAGCATTAGAGAAGATACGCAGTATTTT
few,TRBD1,TRBJ2-7,TRBV7-2,CASSLGTGVWEQYF,TGTGCCAGCAGCTTAGGGACAGGGGTTTGGGAGCAGTACTTC